Only a few counts were recorded for the clone carrying this T cell receptor (beta chain). Its antigen is not known. Specified time point: patch test 2, 6 weeks after DPC sensitization. The treatment is: therapeutic diphenylcyclopropenone sensitization with weekly scalp DPC. Losses at the gene ends were 0 bases for V and 3 bases for J; bases not matched to a gene: 6. There are 16 residues in the CDR3. CDR1 and CDR2 (germline): MNHNY, SVGAGI (reference sequence). This entry belongs to a study of human T cells and chemical hapten exposure. Study-level findings and limits: The study found expanded TCRs formed significantly more large CDR3 similarity clusters than controls.

TCRdb processed the RACE reads anew with MiXCR; each CDR3 protein has one entry. This sample yields just over 350,000 distinct CDR3 sequences, of which nearly 6.5% are seen a single time; 5% to 6% belongs to the top ten. The sequencing here drew on whole blood, taken in connection with sensitization to the hapten diphenylcyclopropenone (DPC). This receptor was obtained from a woman aged 18-30 years with alopecia areata. Some clones in this sample may be carry-over from other donors' samples. The chain uses TRBV6-6 and TRBJ1-2; TRBD1 agrees at 8 bases. CDR3 sequence: CASSYSGRGLDYGYTF. CDR3 DNA: TGTGCCAGCAGTTACTCAGGCAGGGGGCTGGACTATGGCTACACCTTC.